The entry below describes one TCR beta chain. This record belongs to a study of blood T cell repertoires in COVID-19. Study-wide background: Samples of COVID-19 (acute and convalescent) were obtained from the United States, Italy and Spain. Sample material is recorded as cDNA or gDNA derived from T cells, B-cell-depleted T cells, or PBMCs.

Original analysis: Reference gene primer amplification gave nucleated cell count estimates. This table comes from immunoSEQ multiplex PCR, and its TCRdb copy is limited to in-frame clones, with some not included. That table supplies the V and J calls and clone size; D and trimming were determined from the DNA. The table records under 350,000 clones, over 75% of them present only once. With V trimmed by 6 bases and J by 3 bases, 11 bases remained unmatched. Germline V lookup: CDR1 KGHSH, CDR2 LQKENI. The length of the CDR3 is 16 residues. The sequencing input was peripheral blood. This TCR came from a human donor in a cohort sampled during active COVID-19. The rearrangement uses TRBV18 and TRBJ1-1; the match to TRBD1 covers 9 bases. The CDR3 nucleotides are TGTGCCAGCTCCCGGGGACAGGGTGCAGGGGACACTGAAGCTTTCTTT. Translating gives CASSRGQGAGDTEAFF. Together with reference TRBV18 and TRBJ1-1, the CDR3 gives the full variable domain: NAGVMQNPRHLVRRRGQEARLRCSPMKGHSHVYWYRQLPEEGLKFMVYLQKENIIDESGMPKERFSAEFPKEGPSILRIQQVVRGDSAAYFCASSRGQGAGDTEAFFGQGTRLTVV.